Sequencing of this TCR beta chain was carried out in a study of immune cell composition in non-small cell lung cancer. Across the study: Tumours were mainly lung adenocarcinoma or squamous cell carcinoma.

Profiled with immunoSEQ multiplex PCR; TCRdb holds only in-frame clones, not every one. The table includes about 2,200 clones, around 88% detected once. In regard to this clone: Its antigen is still unknown.

The germline V gene encodes CDR1 SGHVS and CDR2 FQNEAQ. Trimming at V came to 5 bases and at J to 5 bases, leaving 13 bases not matched to a gene. This CDR3 contains 17 residues. The study, taken as a whole, reports: Shared sequences between tumour-reactive and dominant in vivo clones were not proven. Tumour TCR-beta clonality was not significantly tied to smoking pack-years. Squamous carcinomas (approximately 75%) more often had tumour-associated clones >0.5% than adenocarcinomas (33%).

The gene calls are TRBV7-8 and TRBJ2-7, with 12 bases identical to TRBD1. This TCR came from a human donor with non-small cell lung cancer. Sequencing used lung tumor tissue. The DNA for the CDR3 is TGTGCCAGCAGCCCTTTGGCGCCCGGGACAGGGGGCAACGAGCAGTACTTC. It codes for CASSPLAPGTGGNEQYF.